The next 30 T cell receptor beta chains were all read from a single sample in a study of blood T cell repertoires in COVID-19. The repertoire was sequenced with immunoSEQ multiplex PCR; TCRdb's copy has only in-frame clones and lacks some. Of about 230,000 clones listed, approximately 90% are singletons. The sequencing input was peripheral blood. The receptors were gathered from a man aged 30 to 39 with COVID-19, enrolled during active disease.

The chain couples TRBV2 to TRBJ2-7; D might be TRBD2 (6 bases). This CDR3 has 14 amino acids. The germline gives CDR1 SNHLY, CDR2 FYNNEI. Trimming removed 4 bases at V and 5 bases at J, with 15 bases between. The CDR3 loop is CASSALAGIDEQYF. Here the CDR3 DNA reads TGTGCCAGCAGTGCCCTCGCGGGGATCGACGAGCAGTACTTC.

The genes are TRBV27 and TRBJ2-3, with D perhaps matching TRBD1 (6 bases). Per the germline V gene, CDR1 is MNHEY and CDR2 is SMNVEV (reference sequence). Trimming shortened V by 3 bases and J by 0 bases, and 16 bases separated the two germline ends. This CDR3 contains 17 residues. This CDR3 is CASSFGTHSASTDTQYF. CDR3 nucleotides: TGTGCCAGCAGTTTCGGGACACACAGTGCTAGCACAGATACGCAGTATTTT.

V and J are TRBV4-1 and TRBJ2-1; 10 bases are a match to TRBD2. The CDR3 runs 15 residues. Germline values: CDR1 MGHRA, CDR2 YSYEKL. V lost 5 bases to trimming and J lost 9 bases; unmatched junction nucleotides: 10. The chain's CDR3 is CASSYPVAGGVEQFF. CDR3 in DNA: TGCGCCAGCAGCTACCCGGTAGCGGGGGGCGTTGAGCAGTTCTTC.

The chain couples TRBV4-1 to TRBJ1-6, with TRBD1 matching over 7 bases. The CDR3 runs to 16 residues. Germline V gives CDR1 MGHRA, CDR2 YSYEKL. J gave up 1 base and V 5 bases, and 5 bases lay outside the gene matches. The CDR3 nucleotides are TGCGCCAGCAGCAGTTCCAGGGGGTCCTATAATTCACCCCTCCACTTT. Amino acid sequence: CASSSSRGSYNSPLHF.

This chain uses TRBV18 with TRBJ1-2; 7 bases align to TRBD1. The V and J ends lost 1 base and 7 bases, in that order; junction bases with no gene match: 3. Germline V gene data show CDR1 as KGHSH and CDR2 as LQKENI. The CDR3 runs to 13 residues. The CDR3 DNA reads TGTGCCAGCTCACCACAGGGGGCGCGTGGCTACACCTTC. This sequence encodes CASSPQGARGYTF. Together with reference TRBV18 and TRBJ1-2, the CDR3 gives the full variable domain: NAGVMQNPRHLVRRRGQEARLRCSPMKGHSHVYWYRQLPEEGLKFMVYLQKENIIDESGMPKERFSAEFPKEGPSILRIQQVVRGDSAAYFCASSPQGARGYTFGSGTRLTVV.

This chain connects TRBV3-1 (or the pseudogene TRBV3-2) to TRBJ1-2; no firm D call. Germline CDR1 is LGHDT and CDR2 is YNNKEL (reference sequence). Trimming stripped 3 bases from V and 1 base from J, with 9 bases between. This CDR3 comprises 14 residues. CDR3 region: CASSQGVINYGYTF. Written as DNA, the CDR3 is TGTGCCAGCAGCCAGGGCGTAATTAACTATGGCTACACCTTC.

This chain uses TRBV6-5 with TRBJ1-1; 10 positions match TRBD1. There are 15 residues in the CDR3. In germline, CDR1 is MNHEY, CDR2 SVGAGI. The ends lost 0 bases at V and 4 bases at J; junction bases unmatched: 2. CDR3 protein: CASSYSRTGGTEAFF. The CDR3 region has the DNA TGTGCCAGCAGTTACTCTCGGACAGGGGGCACTGAAGCTTTCTTT.

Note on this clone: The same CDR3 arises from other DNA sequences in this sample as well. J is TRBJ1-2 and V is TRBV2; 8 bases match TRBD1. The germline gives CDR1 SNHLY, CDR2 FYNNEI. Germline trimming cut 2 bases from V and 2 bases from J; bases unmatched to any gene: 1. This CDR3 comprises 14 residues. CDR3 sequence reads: CASSEQGANYGYTF. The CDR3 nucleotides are TGTGCCAGCAGTGAACAGGGGGCCAACTATGGCTACACCTTC.

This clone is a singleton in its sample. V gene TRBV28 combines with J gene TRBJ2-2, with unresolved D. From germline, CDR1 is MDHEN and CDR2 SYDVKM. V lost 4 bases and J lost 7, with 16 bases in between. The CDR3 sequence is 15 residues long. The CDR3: CASSSPTRIGGELFF. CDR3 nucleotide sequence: TGTGCCAGCAGTTCCCCCACCAGGATCGGCGGGGAGCTGTTTTTT.

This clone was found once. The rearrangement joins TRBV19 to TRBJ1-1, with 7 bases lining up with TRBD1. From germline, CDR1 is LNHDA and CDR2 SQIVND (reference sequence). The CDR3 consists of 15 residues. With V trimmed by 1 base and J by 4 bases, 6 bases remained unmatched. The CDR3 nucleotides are TGTGCCAGTAGTATAGCCCAGGGGGTCATCACTGAAGCTTTCTTT. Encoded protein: CASSIAQGVITEAFF.

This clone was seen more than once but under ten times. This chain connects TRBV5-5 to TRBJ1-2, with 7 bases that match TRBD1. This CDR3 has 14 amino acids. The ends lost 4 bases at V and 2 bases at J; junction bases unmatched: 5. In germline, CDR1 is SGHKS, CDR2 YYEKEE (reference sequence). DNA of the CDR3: TGTGCCAGCAGCACCTCGACAGGGAACTATGGCTACACCTTC. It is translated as CASSTSTGNYGYTF.

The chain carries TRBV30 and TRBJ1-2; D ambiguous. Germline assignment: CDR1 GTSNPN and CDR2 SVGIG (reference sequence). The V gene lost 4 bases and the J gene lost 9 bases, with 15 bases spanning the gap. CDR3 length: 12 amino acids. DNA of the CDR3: TGTGCCTGGACCCCAGGTGGGTACAGCTACACCTTC. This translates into CAWTPGGYSYTF.

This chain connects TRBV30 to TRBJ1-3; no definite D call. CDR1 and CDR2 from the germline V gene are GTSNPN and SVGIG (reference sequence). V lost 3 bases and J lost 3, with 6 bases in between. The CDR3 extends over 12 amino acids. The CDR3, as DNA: TGTGCCTGGAGCCCTAATGGAAACACCATATATTTT. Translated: CAWSPNGNTIYF.

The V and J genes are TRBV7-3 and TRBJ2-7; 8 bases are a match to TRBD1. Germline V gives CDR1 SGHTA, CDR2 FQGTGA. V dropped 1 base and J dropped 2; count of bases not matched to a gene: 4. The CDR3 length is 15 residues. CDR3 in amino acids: CASSLMGTGPYEQYF. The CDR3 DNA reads TGTGCCAGCAGCTTAATGGGGACAGGTCCCTACGAGCAGTACTTC.

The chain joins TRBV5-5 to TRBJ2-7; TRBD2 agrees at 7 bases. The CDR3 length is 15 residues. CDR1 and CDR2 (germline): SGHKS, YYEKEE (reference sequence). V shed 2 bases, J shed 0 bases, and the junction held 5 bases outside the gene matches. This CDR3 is CASSFSGGISYEQYF. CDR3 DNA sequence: TGTGCCAGCAGCTTCTCGGGGGGTATCTCCTACGAGCAGTACTTC.

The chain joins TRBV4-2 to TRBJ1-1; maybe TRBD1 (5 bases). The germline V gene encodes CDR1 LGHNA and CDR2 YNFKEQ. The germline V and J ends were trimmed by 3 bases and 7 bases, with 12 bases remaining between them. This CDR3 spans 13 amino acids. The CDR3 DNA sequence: TGTGCCAGCAGCCACAGGGAAGGGAATGAAGCTTTCTTT. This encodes CASSHREGNEAFF.

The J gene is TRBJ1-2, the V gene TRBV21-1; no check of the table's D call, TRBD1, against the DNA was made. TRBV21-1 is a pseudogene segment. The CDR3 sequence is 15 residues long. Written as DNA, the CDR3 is TGTGCCAGCAGCTGCAGGGGGTTCGAGGACTATGGCTACACCTTC. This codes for CASSCRGFEDYGYTF.

The CDR3 coding sequence is TGTGCCATCAGTGAGTCGAATTTCGGGACAGGGGGGTTTGAGGACGAGCAGTACTTC. Translated, it gives CAISESNFGTGGFEDEQYF. V gene TRBV10-3 combines with J gene TRBJ2-7; 11 bases match TRBD1. The CDR3 totals 19 residues. Trimming took 0 bases from V and 5 from J; bases not matched to a gene: 15. CDR1 is ENHRY and CDR2 is SYGVKD in the germline V gene.

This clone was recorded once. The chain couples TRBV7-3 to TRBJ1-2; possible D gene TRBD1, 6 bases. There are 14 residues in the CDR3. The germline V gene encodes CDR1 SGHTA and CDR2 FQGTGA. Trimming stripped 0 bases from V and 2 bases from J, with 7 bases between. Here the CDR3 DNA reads TGTGCCAGCAGCTTAACCACAGGGAACTATGGCTACACCTTC. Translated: CASSLTTGNYGYTF.

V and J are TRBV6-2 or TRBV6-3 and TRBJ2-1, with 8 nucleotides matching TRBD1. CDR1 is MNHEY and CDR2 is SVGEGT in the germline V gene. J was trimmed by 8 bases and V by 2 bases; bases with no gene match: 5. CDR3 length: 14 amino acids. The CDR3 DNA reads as TGTGCCAGCAGTTACAGCAGGGGGCTATATGAGCAGTTCTTC. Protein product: CASSYSRGLYEQFF.

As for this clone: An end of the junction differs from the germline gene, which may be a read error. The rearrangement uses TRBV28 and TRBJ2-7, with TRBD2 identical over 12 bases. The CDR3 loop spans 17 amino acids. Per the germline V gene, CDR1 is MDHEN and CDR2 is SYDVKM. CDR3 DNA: TGTGCCAGCAGTTCCCAGGACAGACTAGCGGGAGTACGCGAGCAGTGCTTC. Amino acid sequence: CASSSQDRLAGVREQCF.

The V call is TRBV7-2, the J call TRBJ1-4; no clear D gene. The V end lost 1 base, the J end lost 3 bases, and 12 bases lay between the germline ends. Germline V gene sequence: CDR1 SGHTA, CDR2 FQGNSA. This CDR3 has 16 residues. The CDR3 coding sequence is TGTGCCAGCAGCTTAGTCCCGACACCACCTAATGAAAAACTGTTTTTT. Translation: CASSLVPTPPNEKLFF.

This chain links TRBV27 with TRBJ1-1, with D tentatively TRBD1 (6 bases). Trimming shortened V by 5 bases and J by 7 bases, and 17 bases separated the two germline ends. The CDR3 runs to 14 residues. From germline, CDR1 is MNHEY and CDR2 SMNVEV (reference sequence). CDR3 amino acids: CASSTTTGNGEAFF. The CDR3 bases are TGTGCCAGCAGTACCACAACAGGGAACGGTGAAGCTTTCTTT.

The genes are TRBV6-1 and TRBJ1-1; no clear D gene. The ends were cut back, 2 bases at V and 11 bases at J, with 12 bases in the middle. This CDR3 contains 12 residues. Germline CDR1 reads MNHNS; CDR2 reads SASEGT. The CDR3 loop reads CASSENQDGAFF. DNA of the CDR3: TGTGCCAGCAGTGAAAACCAGGATGGTGCTTTCTTT.

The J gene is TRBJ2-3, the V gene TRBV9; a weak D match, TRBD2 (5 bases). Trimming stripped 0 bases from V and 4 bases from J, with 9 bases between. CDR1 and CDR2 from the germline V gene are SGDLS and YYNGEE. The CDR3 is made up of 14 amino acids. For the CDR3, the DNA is TGTGCCAGCAGCGTAGGGGCCGGGGCAGATACGCAGTATTTT. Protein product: CASSVGAGADTQYF.

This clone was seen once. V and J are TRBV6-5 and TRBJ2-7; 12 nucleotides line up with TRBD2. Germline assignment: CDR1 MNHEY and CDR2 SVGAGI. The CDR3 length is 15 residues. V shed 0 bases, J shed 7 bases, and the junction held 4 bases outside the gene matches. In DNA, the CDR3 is TGTGCCAGCAGTTACTCGAGTACTAGCGGGGGGGAGCAGTACTTC. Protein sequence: CASSYSSTSGGEQYF.

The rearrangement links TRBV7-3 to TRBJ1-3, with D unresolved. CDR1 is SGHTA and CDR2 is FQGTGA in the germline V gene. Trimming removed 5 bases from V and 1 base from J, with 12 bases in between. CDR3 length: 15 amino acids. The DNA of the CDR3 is TGTGCCAGCAGCCCCCGGTCCAATTCTGGAAACACCATATATTTT. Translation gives CASSPRSNSGNTIYF.

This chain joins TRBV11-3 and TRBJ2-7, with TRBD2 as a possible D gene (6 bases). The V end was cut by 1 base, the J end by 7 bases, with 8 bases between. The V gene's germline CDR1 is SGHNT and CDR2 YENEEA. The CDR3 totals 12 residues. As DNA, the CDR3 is TGTGCCAGCAGCTTAGGACGGGAGGAGCAGTACTTC. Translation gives CASSLGREEQYF.

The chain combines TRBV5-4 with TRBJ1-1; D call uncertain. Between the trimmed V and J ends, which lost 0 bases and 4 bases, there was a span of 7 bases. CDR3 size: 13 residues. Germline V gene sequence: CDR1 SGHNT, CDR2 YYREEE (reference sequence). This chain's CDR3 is CASSLAEGTEAFF. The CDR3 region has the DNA TGTGCCAGCAGCTTGGCCGAGGGCACTGAAGCTTTCTTT. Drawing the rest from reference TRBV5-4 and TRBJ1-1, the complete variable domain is ETGVTQSPTHLIKTRGQQVTLRCSSQSGHNTVSWYQQALGQGPQFIFQYYREEENGRGNFPPRFSGLQFPNYSSELNVNALELDDSALYLCASSLAEGTEAFFGQGTRLTVV.

CDR3 sequence reads: CASSYGRQDAGYGYTF. The DNA for the CDR3 is TGTGCCAGCAGTTACGGAAGACAGGATGCCGGTTATGGCTACACCTTC. This chain uses TRBV6-6 with TRBJ1-2; tentatively, D is TRBD1 (6 bases). CDR3 size: 16 residues. Trimming removed 2 bases from V and 5 bases from J, with 18 bases in between. Germline lookup yields CDR1 MNHNY and CDR2 SVGAGI (reference sequence).